The rows below give T cell receptor beta chains drawn from one sample of a study of blood T cell repertoires in COVID-19. Assay used: immunoSEQ multiplex PCR; TCRdb lists only in-frame clones, some missing. The data contain some 190,000 clones, 84% of them singletons. Sequenced sample: PBMCs or T cells enriched from blood (not recorded which). The receptors shown here come from a woman aged 25 to 39 who had been exposed to COVID-19. Each CDR3 is given with its conserved first and last residue. The D gene is left open where the match is weak. Clone size is shown for a subset of rows, as once, few, many or a class of expanded clone.

V gene,J gene,clone size,D gene,CDR3 DNA,CDR3 protein
TRBV4-3,TRBJ1-4,-,-,TGCGCCAGCAGCCAAGATAGTGGGCTGACAGGACGTGAAAAACTGTTTTTT,CASSQDSGLTGREKLFF
TRBV12-3/TRBV12-4,TRBJ1-2,-,-,TGTGCCAGCGTAAGGGGAAGGGTGGTTGGCTACACCTTC,CASVRGRVVGYTF
TRBV5-1,TRBJ2-3,-,TRBD2,TGCGCCAGCAGCCTCAGCGGGGGAGGCGCAGATACGCAGTATTTT,CASSLSGGGADTQYF
TRBV15,TRBJ2-5,-,-,TGTGCCACCAGCAGCGGACAGCTCACGGAGGAGACCCAGTACTTC,CATSSGQLTEETQYF
TRBV5-1,TRBJ2-5,once,-,TGCGCCAGCAGCCATCCGGCAGCGTACGAGACCCAGTACTTC,CASSHPAAYETQYF
TRBV7-2,TRBJ1-1,-,TRBD1,TGTGCCAGCAGCAAAACAGGGGGCCCTGAAGCTTTCTTT,CASSKTGGPEAFF
TRBV3-1/TRBV3-2,TRBJ2-7,-,-,TGTGCCAGCAGCCAGTCGCTATCCTACGAGCAGTACTTC,CASSQSLSYEQYF
TRBV3-1/TRBV3-2,TRBJ2-1,-,-,TGTGCCAGCAGCCAAGATCGTCTGACTATTTGGCATTTCTTC,CASSQDRLTIWHFF
TRBV7-2,TRBJ2-3,-,TRBD2,TGTGCCAGCAGTCCAGGACTAGCGGGGGGGCAATATGATACGCAGTATTTT,CASSPGLAGGQYDTQYF
TRBV6-5,TRBJ2-7,few,TRBD1,TGTGCCAGCAGTCCGGGACAGGGCTTGAGGTACGAGCAGTACTTC,CASSPGQGLRYEQYF
TRBV5-1,TRBJ2-7,-,TRBD1,TGCGCCAGCAGCACGACAGGGAACCTCTACGAGCAGTACTTC,CASSTTGNLYEQYF
TRBV3-1/TRBV3-2,TRBJ2-5,-,-,TGTGCCAGCAGCCAAGGGGTAGGCAAAGGGAGGGAGACCCAGTACTTC,CASSQGVGKGRETQYF
TRBV13,TRBJ1-2,-,-,TGTGCCAGCAGCTCCTTGGACAGCTTCGGCTACACCTTC,CASSSLDSFGYTF
TRBV7-8,TRBJ2-7,-,TRBD1,TGTGCCAGCTTTGAGACAGGGGGCACCTACGAGCAGTACTTC,CASFETGGTYEQYF
TRBV30,TRBJ1-5,-,-,TGTGCCTGGAGTATGGGGGGATGGGGCAATCAGCCCCAGCATTTT,CAWSMGGWGNQPQHF
TRBV9,TRBJ2-3,many,-,TGTGCCAGCAGCGTAGCGAGGATAGCAGATACGCAGTATTTT,CASSVARIADTQYF
TRBV5-1,TRBJ2-2,few,TRBD2,TGCGCCAGCAGCTTGGATGCGACTAGCGGGCGCGAGCTGTTTTTT,CASSLDATSGRELFF